Below are 19 T cell receptor beta chains sequenced from a single sample in a study of CD8+ T cells in alopecia areata. Pooled cutaneous lymph node cells were sorted using CD4, CD8alpha, NKG2D, NKG2ACE and other markers. Extraction of RNA preceded its reverse transcription into cDNA, which served as the sequencing template. Repertoires were generated with immunoSEQ multiplex PCR, while TCRdb's copy carries only in-frame clones and drops some. The record shows 250,000 or so clones for this sample, with no singletons present. The sample comprised CD4+ T cells sorted from a lymph node. These receptors were collected from a C3H/HeJ mouse with alopecia areata. Strain haplotype at MHC: H2-k.

About this clone: Genes and germline come from the mouse. The read stops 4 residues short of the end of the CDR3; the missing end is completed from the germline J gene. The chain links TRBV31 to TRBJ2-4, with 9 bases lining up with TRBD2. V lost 4 bases to trimming and J lost 0 bases; unmatched junction nucleotides: 5. The germline V gene has CDR1 GKSSPN and CDR2 SITVG. This CDR3 region has 15 residues. The sequenced part of the CDR3 DNA is TGTGCCTGGAAGGGACTGGGAGCTAGTCAAAAC. This encodes CAWKGLGASQN. The full CDR3 sequence reads CAWKGLGASQNTLYF.

Comment on this clone: Each gene name is a mouse one. The read terminates 4 residues ahead of where the CDR3 ends, so the germline J gene completes it. The genes are TRBV1 and TRBJ2-7; 10 positions agree with TRBD2. CDR1 and CDR2 from the germline V gene are NSQYPW and LRSPGD (reference sequence). The CDR3 loop spans 15 amino acids. V trimming: 7 bases; J trimming: 3 bases; junction bases outside the gene matches: 9. CDR3 DNA, as far as it was read: TGCACCTGCAAGGGAAAAGGACTGGGGGTCTAT. As protein: CTCKGKGLGVY. The CDR3 reads in full as CTCKGKGLGVYEQYF. Full variable domain (missing parts from reference TRBV1 and TRBJ2-7): VTLLEQNPRWRLVPRGQAVNLRCILKNSQYPWMSWYQQDLQKQLQWLFTLRSPGDKEVKSLPGADYLATRVTDTELRLQVANMSQGRTLYCTCKGKGLGVYEQYFGPGTRLTVL.

Turning to this clone: The genes and germline here are from mouse. The CDR3 goes on 4 residues after the read ends, and that part is filled in from the germline J gene. This CDR3 is also generated by other DNA sequences in the sample. The chain joins TRBV1 to TRBJ2-7; 7 nucleotides match TRBD1. Germline CDR1 is NSQYPW and CDR2 is LRSPGD (reference sequence). The CDR3 contains 13 residues. The sequenced CDR3 bases are TGCACCTGCAGTGCAGGCACAGGGGAT. Protein product: CTCSAGTGD. The complete CDR3 sequence is CTCSAGTGDEQYF.

As regards this clone: Germline and genes: mouse. The observed sequence ends 4 residues before the CDR3 terminus, with the missing tail filled in from the germline J gene. The chain couples TRBV19 to TRBJ1-2; 7 bases align to TRBD1. CDR1 and CDR2 from the germline V gene are FNHDT and SITEND (reference sequence). V shed 4 bases and J 3 bases; nucleotides not matched to a gene: 6. The CDR3 runs to 14 residues. The CDR3 bases that were read are TGTGCCAGCAGTCTAACAGGGGCGGACTCC. It encodes CASSLTGADS. The whole CDR3 sequence is CASSLTGADSDYTF.

As concerns this clone: The genes are named according to mouse. The CDR3 end lies 4 residues beyond the end of the read and is filled in from the germline J gene. This chain connects TRBV19 to TRBJ2-7, with TRBD2 matching 9 bases. CDR3 length equals 14 residues. V shed 2 bases, J shed 3 bases, and the junction held 3 bases outside the gene matches. Germline V gives CDR1 FNHDT, CDR2 SITEND (reference sequence). The CDR3 DNA, read in part, is TGTGCCAGCAGTATCCGGGACTGGGACTAT. It is translated as CASSIRDWDY. The whole CDR3 is CASSIRDWDYEQYF.

This clone was detected only a few times. Germline and genes here are mouse. Read sequence stops 4 residues before the CDR3 end, and the germline J gene provides the missing end. The rearrangement links TRBV13-3 to TRBJ2-3; perhaps TRBD2 as D (7 bases). The CDR3 has 14 amino acids. Deletions cut 4 bases from V and 4 bases from J, with 13 bases between. Germline V gene data show CDR1 as NNHDY and CDR2 as SYVADS. Partial CDR3 DNA: TGTGCCAGCAGTTTTGGGGGGCGCCCAGAA. It yields the protein CASSFGGRPE. The entire CDR3 sequence reads CASSFGGRPETLYF.

To note about this clone: Germline and genes here are mouse. The DNA ends 4 residues before the CDR3 does, and the rest of the CDR3 is filled in from the germline J gene. Other nucleotide sequences from this sample produce the same CDR3. The chain is built from TRBV5 and TRBJ2-2; TRBD2 matches 7 bases. The J segment lost 0 bases and the V segment lost 1 base, leaving 2 bases of the junction unmatched. This CDR3 comprises 16 residues. Germline V gives CDR1 LGHNA, CDR2 YNLKQL (reference sequence). The sequenced part of the CDR3 DNA is TGTGCCAGCAGCCAAGTCCTGGGGGCAAACACCGGG. Translation gives CASSQVLGANTG. The whole CDR3 region reads CASSQVLGANTGQLYF.

This clone was counted between two and nine times. The gene symbols are mouse symbols. The missing CDR3 end, 4 residues past where the read stops, is filled in from the germline J gene. Other DNA sequences within the sample encode an identical CDR3. The chain carries TRBV1 and TRBJ2-5; TRBD2 matches at 9 bases. Germline V gives CDR1 NSQYPW, CDR2 LRSPGD (reference sequence). J lost 3 bases, V lost 0 bases, and 1 base had no gene match. The CDR3 is 15 amino acids. Incomplete CDR3 DNA: TGCACCTGCAGTGCAGACGGGACTGGGCAAGAC. This translates into CTCSADGTGQD. Given in full, the CDR3 is CTCSADGTGQDTQYF.

This clone has only a few counts. The genes and germline here are from mouse. Sequencing ends 4 residues short of the CDR3 end; the germline J gene provides the rest. The chain recombines TRBV13-3 with TRBJ2-4; D gene ambiguous. The CDR3 has 13 amino acids. From germline, CDR1 is NNHDY and CDR2 SYVADS. Trimming cost V 1 base and J 1 base, with 4 bases left between them. CDR3 DNA, as far as it was read: TGTGCCAGCAGTGATCCTGGTCAAAAC. Translating gives CASSDPGQN. The whole CDR3 is CASSDPGQNTLYF.

With respect to this clone: Any gene name here is a mouse gene name. The CDR3 goes on 4 residues after the read ends, and that part is filled in from the germline J gene. The V gene is TRBV5, the J gene TRBJ2-7; 9 positions match TRBD2. Germline loops: CDR1 LGHNA, CDR2 YNLKQL (reference sequence). The CDR3 runs to 15 residues. V was clipped by 4 bases and J by 0 bases; unmatched bases: 4. This chain's CDR3 is CASSLSGGASYEQYF. Incomplete CDR3 DNA: TGTGCCAGCAGCCTTAGTGGGGGGGCCTCCTAT.

Points on this clone: Gene names and germline match the mouse. The CDR3 end lies 4 residues beyond the end of the read and is filled in from the germline J gene. This CDR3 is also generated by other DNA sequences in the sample. The chain links TRBV5 to TRBJ2-1; 9 nucleotides line up with TRBD2. The CDR3 consists of 15 residues. J lost 0 bases, V lost 3 bases, and 0 bases had no gene match. Germline-derived CDR1 and CDR2 are LGHNA and YNLKQL (reference sequence). The part of the CDR3 DNA that was read is TGTGCCAGCAGCCAGACTGGGGGTAACTATGCT. Translation gives CASSQTGGNYA. The full CDR3 reads CASSQTGGNYAEQFF.

This clone appeared many times. The genes and germline here are from mouse. The sequenced fragment ends 4 residues before the CDR3 boundary, so the rest is inferred from the germline J gene. The chain is built from TRBV1 and TRBJ1-2; D possibly corresponds to TRBD1 (6 bases). CDR1 NSQYPW and CDR2 LRSPGD come from the germline V gene (reference sequence). V lost 0 bases and J 4 bases, leaving 12 bases between the germline ends. This CDR3 spans 15 amino acids. Here the CDR3 reads CTCSADRRGVSDYTF. CDR3 DNA, as far as it was read: TGCACCTGCAGTGCAGATCGCAGGGGAGTCTCC.

This clone was observed a handful of times. Genes and germline come from the mouse. The read is 4 residues too short to cover the CDR3 end, so that end is filled in from the germline J gene. V and J are TRBV5 and TRBJ2-7; 10 bases map to TRBD2. This CDR3 region has 15 residues. Germline CDR1 LGHNA, CDR2 YNLKQL (reference sequence). The CDR3 region is CASSQISGGAHEQYF. The covered CDR3 bases are TGTGCCAGCAGCCAGATCTCTGGGGGGGCGCAT.

Comment on this clone: Genes here carry mouse names. The CDR3 end is not reached by the read, which stops 4 residues before it; the germline J gene fills it in. V gene TRBV19 combines with J gene TRBJ1-1; weak D call: TRBD1 (6 bases). Germline values: CDR1 FNHDT, CDR2 SITEND (reference sequence). This CDR3 has 14 amino acids. V gave up 4 bases and J gave up 1 base, with 11 bases separating them. CDR3 DNA (partial): TGTGCCAGCAGTCCCCGGGGACAAAACACA. The encoded protein is CASSPRGQNT. The whole CDR3 is CASSPRGQNTEVFF. Full variable domain (missing parts from reference TRBV19 and TRBJ1-1): GGIITQTPKFLIGQEGQKLTLKCQQNFNHDTMYWYRQDSGKGLRLIYYSITENDLQKGDLSEGYDASREKKSSFSLTVTSAQKNEMAVFLCASSPRGQNTEVFFGKGTRLTVV.

Concerning this clone itself: Here the gene names and germline are mouse. Incomplete CDR3 DNA: TGTGCCAGCGGTGATGCGTGGACAGCAAACTCC. This encodes CASGDAWTANS. The full-length CDR3 reads as CASGDAWTANSDYTF. This chain joins TRBV13-2 and TRBJ1-2, with D maybe TRBD1 (6 bases). The read comes to an end 4 residues before the CDR3 does, leaving the germline J gene to fill in the end. V was pared by 0 bases and J by 0 bases, with 9 bases between. The CDR3 consists of 15 residues. Germline loops: CDR1 NNHNN, CDR2 SYGAGS (reference sequence).

Turning to this clone: These gene names are mouse names. The sample holds other DNA sequences that translate to the same CDR3. This CDR3 is CASRRTGGGAETLYF. CDR3 DNA (partial): TGTGCCAGCAGGAGGACTGGGGGAGGTGCAGAA. The chain couples TRBV13-1 to TRBJ2-3; 10 nucleotides agree with TRBD2. The CDR3 end falls 4 residues outside the read, so it is completed with the germline J gene. The germline CDR1 and CDR2 sequences are NSHNY and SYGAGN. V was pared by 5 bases and J by 1 base, with 4 bases of the junction left unmatched. The CDR3 runs 15 residues.

As regards this clone: The gene symbols are mouse symbols. The read terminates 4 residues ahead of where the CDR3 ends, so the germline J gene completes it. At the DNA level, this CDR3 is encoded by other sequences in the same sample as well. The rearrangement joins TRBV1 to TRBJ2-7, with 10 bases aligning to TRBD2. CDR3 length: 14 amino acids. Germline lookup yields CDR1 NSQYPW and CDR2 LRSPGD (reference sequence). CDR3 bases read: TGCACCTGCAGTGCAGAGGGACTGGGGTAT. Its protein product is CTCSAEGLGY. The full CDR3 is CTCSAEGLGYEQYF.

Of note for this clone: The gene names given are mouse names. The read stops 4 residues short of the end of the CDR3; the missing end is completed from the germline J gene. The V call is TRBV13-2, the J call TRBJ2-1; 12 bases map to TRBD2. Per germline, CDR1 NNHNN and CDR2 SYGAGS (reference sequence). With 4 bases clipped from V and 3 bases from J, the junction kept 5 bases outside the gene matches. This CDR3 has 16 amino acids. Partial CDR3 DNA: TGTGCCAGCGGTTTCGACTGGGGGGGCGCCTATGCT. Translated: CASGFDWGGAYA. The complete CDR3 reads CASGFDWGGAYAEQFF.

This clone was picked up a small number of times. Gene names are mouse gene names. The DNA ends 4 residues before the CDR3 does, and the rest of the CDR3 is filled in from the germline J gene. The V gene is TRBV5, the J gene TRBJ2-5; 8 nucleotides agree with TRBD2. Per germline, CDR1 LGHNA and CDR2 YNLKQL (reference sequence). CDR3 length equals 14 residues. CDR3 residues: CASSQSGGIDTQYF. The sequenced CDR3 bases are TGTGCCAGCAGCCAATCTGGGGGGATCGAC.